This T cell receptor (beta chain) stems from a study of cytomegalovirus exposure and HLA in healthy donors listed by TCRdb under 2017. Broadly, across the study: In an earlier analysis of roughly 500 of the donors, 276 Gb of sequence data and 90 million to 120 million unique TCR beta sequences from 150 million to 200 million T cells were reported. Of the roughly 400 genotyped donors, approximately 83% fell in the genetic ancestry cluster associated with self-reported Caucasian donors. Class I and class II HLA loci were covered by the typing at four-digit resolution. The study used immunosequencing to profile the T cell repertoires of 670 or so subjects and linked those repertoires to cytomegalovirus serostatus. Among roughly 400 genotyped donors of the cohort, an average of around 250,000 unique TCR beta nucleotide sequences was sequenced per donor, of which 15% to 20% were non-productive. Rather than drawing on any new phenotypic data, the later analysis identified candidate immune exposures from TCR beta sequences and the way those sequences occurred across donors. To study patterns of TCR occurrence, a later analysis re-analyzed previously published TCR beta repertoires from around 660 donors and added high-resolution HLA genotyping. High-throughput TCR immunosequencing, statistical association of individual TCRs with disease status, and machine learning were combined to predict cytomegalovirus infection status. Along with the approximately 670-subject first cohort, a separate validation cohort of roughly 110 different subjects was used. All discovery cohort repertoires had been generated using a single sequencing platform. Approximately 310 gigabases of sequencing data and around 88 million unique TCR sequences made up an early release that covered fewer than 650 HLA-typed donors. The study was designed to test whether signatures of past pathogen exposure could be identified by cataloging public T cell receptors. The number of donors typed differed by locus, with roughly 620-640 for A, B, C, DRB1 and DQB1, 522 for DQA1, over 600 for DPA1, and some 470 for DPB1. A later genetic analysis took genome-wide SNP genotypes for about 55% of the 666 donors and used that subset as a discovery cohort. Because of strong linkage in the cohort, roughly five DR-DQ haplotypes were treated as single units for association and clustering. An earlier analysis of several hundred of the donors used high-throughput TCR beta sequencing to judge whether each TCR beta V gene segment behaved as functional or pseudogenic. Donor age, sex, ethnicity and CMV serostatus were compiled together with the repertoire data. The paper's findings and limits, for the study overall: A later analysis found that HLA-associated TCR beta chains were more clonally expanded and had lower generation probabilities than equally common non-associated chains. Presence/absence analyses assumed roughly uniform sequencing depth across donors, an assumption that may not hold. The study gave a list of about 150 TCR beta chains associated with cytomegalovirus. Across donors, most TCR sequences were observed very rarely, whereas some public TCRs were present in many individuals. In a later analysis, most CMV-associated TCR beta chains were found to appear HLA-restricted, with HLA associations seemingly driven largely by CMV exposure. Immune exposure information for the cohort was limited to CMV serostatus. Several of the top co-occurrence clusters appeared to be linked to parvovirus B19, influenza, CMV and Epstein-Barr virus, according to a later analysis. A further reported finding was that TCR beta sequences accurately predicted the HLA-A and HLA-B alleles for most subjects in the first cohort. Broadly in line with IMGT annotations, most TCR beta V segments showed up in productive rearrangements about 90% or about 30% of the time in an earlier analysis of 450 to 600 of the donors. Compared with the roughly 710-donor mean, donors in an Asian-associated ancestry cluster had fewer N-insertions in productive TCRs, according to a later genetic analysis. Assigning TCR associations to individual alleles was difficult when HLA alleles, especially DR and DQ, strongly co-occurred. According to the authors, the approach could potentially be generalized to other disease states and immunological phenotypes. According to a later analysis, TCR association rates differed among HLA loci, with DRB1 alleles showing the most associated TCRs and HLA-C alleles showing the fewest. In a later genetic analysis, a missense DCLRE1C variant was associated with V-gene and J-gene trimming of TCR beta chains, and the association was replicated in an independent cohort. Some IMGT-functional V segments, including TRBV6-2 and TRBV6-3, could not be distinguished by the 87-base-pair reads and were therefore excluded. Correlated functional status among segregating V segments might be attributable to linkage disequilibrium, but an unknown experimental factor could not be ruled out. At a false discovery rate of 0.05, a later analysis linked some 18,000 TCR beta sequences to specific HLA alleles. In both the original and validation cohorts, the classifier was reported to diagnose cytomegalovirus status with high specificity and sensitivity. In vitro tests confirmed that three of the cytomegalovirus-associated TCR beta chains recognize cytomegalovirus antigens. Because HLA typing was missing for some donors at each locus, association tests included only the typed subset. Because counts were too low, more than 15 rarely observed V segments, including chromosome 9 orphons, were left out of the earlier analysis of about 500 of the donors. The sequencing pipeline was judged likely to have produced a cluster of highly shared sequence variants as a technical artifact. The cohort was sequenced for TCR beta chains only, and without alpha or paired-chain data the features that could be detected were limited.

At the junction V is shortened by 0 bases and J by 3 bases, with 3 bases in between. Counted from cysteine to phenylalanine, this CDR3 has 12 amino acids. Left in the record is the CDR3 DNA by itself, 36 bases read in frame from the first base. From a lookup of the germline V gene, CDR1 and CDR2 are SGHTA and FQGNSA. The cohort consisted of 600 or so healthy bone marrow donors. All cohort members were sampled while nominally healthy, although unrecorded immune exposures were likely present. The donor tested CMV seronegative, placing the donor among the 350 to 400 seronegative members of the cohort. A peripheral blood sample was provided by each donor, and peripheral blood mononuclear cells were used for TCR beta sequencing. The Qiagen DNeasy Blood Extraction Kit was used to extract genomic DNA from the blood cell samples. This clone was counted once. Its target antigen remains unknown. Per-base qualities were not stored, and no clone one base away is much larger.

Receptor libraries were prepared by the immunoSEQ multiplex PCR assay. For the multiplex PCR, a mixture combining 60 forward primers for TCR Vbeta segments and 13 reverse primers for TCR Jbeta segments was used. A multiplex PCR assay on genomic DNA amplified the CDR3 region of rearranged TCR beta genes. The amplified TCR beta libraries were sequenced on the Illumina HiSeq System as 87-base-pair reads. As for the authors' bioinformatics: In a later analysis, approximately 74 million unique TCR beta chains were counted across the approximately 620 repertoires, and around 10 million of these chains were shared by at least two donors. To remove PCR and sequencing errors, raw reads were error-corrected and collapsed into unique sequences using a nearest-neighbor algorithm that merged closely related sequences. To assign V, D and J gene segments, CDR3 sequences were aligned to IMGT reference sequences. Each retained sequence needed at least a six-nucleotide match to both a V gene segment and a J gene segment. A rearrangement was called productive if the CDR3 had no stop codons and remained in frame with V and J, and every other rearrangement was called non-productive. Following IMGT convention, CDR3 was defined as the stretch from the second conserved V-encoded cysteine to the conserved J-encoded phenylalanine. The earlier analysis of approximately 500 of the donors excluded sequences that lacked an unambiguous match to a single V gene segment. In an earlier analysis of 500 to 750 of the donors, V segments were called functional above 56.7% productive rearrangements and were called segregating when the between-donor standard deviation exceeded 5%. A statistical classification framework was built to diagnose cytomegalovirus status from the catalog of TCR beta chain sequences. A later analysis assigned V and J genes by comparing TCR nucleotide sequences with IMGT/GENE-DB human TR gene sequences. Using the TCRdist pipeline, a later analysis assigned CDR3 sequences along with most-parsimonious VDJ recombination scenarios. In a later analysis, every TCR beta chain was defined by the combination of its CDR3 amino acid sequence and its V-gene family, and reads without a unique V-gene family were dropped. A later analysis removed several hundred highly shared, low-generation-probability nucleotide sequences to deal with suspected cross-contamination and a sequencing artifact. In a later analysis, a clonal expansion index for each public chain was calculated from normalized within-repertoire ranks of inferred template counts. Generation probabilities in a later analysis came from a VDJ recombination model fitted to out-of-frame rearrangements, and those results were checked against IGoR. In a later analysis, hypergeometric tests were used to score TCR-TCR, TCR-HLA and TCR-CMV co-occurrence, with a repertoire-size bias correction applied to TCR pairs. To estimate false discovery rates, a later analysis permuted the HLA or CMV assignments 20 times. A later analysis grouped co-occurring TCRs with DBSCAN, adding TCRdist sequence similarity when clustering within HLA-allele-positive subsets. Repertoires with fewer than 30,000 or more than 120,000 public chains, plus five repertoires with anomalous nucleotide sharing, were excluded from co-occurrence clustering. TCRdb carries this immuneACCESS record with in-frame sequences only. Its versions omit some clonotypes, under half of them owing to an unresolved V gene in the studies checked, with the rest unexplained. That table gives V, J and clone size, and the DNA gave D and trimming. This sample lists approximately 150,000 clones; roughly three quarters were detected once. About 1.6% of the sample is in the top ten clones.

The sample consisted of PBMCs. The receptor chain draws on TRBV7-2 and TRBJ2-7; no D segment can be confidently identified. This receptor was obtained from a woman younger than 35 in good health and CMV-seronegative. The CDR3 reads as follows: CASSLARYEQYF. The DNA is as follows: TGTGCCAGCAGCTTAGCTCGCTACGAGCAGTACTTC. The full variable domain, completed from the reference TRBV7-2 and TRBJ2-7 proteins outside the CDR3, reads GAGVSQSPSNKVTEKGKDVELRCDPISGHTALYWYRQSLGQGLEFLIYFQGNSAPDKSGLPSDRFSAERTGGSVSTLTIQRTQQEDSAVYLCASSLARYEQYFGPGTRLTVT.